This is a list of T cell receptor beta chains from one sample in a study of T cells expressing NK-cell markers. After re-calling the 5' RACE reads, TCRdb lists one entry per CDR3 protein, DNA absent. This sample's table has under 35,000 distinct CDR3 sequences. What was sequenced was blood T cells: a sorted CD56 or NKG2C T cell subset, CD4+ or CD8+ T cells, or bulk PBMC T cells (not recorded which). Source of these receptors: a woman between 18 and 69 years old in good health. Both conserved end residues are part of each CDR3.

TRBJ2-1 | TRBV27 | CASSLGLAGGSVNEQFF
TRBJ2-3 | TRBV5-5 | CASSLVGGAVDTQYF
TRBJ1-5 | TRBV29-1 | CSVGEQGHQPQHF
TRBJ2-7 | TRBV7-9 | CASSFFQGNSYEQYF
TRBJ2-3 | TRBV29-1 | CSVGLAGVADTQYF
TRBJ2-7 | TRBV6-2/TRBV6-3 | CASSRQGFYEQYF
TRBJ2-5 | TRBV7-3 | CASSPGLAGIVQETQYF
TRBJ2-2 | TRBV24-1 | CATSPGGMNTGELFF
TRBJ2-5 | TRBV10-3 | CAISDSTRADTSQETQYF
TRBJ2-1 | TRBV4-1 | CASSHPGESSYNEQFF
TRBJ2-2 | TRBV6-1 | CASRHAGIADGELFF
TRBJ2-1 | TRBV19 | CASSFRLHSGDSSNEQFF
TRBJ1-1 | TRBV27 | CASSLYSNTEAFF
TRBJ1-2 | TRBV4-1 | CASSPRDREVDGYTF
TRBJ2-7 | TRBV5-6 | CASSFLASQQYF
TRBJ2-1 | TRBV20-1 | CSARDLGEYNEQFF
TRBJ2-7 | TRBV7-9 | CASSEDTLAYEQYF
TRBJ2-7 | TRBV2 | CASSERLNRGYHSYEQYF
TRBJ2-1 | TRBV28 | CASSFRREVLYEQFF
TRBJ2-7 | TRBV11-2 | CASSLVQAVYEQYF
TRBJ2-1 | TRBV6-1 | CASSPRSSYNEQFF
TRBJ2-7 | TRBV6-2/TRBV6-3 | CASSWGGETYEQYF